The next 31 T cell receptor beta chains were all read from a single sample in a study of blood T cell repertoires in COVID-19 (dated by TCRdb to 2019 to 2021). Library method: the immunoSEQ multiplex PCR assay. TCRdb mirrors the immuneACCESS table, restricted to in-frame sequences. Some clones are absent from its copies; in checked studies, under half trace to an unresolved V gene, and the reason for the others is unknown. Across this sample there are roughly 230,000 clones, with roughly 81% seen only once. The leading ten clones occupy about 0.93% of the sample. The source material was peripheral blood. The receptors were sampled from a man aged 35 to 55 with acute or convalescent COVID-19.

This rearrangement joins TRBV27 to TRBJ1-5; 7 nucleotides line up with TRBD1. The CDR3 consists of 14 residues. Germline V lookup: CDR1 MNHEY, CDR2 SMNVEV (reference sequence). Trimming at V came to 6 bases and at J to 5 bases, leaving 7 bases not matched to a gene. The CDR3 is CASSQGVGYQPQHF. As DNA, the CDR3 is TGTGCCAGCAGCCAGGGGGTGGGGTATCAGCCCCAGCATTTT.

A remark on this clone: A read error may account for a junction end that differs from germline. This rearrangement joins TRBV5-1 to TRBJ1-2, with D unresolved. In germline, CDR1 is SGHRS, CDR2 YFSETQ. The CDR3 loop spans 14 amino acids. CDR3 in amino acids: CASSLEPGNYGYTF. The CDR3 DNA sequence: TGCGCCAGCAGCTTGGAGCCGGGGAACTACGGCTACACCTTC.

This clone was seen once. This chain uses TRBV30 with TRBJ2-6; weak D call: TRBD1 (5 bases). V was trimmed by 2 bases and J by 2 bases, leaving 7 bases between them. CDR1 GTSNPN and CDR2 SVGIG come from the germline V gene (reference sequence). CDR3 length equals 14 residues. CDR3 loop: CAWSSRAGANVLTF. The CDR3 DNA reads TGTGCCTGGAGTTCCAGGGCTGGGGCCAACGTCCTGACTTTC.

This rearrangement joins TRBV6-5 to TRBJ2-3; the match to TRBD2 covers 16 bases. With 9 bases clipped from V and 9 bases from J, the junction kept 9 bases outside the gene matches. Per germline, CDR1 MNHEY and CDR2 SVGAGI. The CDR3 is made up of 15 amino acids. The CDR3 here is CASRGTSGGAHTQYF. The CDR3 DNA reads TGTGCCAGTAGAGGGACTAGCGGGGGGGCACACACGCAGTATTTT.

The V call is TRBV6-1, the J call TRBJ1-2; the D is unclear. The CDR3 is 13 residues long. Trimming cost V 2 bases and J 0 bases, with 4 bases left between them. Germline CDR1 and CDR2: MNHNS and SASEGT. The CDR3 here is CASSEYANYGYTF. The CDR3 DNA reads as TGTGCCAGCAGTGAATATGCTAACTATGGCTACACCTTC.

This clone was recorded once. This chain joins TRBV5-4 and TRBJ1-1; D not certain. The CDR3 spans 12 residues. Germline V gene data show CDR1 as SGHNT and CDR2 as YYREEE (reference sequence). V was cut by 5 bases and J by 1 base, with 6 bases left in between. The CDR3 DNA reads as TGTGCCAGCAGTCGGGGGAACACTGAAGCTTTCTTT. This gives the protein CASSRGNTEAFF.

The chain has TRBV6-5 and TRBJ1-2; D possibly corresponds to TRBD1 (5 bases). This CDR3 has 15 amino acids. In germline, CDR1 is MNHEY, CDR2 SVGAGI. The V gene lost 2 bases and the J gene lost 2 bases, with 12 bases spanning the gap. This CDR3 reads CASSYGAALNYGYTF. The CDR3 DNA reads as TGTGCCAGCAGTTACGGGGCGGCCTTGAACTATGGCTACACCTTC.

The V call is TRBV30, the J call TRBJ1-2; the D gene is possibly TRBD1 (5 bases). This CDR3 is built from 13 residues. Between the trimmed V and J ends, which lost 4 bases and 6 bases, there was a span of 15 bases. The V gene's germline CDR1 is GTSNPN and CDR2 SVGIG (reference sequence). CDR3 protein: CAWNGAVLDGYTF. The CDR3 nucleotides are TGTGCCTGGAATGGGGCGGTTCTGGATGGCTACACCTTC. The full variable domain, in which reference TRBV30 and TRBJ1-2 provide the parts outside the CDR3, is SQTIHQWPATLVQPVGSPLSLECTVEGTSNPNLYWYRQAAGRGLQLLFYSVGIGQISSEVPQNLSASRPQDRQFILSSKKLLLSDSGFYLCAWNGAVLDGYTFGSGTRLTVV.

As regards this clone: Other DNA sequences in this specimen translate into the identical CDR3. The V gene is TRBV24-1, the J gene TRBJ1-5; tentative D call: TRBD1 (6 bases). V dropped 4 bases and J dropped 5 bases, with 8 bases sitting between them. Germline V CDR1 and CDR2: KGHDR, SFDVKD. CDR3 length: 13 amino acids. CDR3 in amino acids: CATSDRGDQPQHF. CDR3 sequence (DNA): TGTGCCACCAGTGACAGGGGAGATCAGCCCCAGCATTTT.

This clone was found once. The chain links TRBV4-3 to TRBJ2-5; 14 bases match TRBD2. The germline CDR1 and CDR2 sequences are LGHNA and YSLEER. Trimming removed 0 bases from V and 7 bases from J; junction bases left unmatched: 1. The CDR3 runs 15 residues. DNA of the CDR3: TGCGCCAGCAGCCAAGACGGGACTAGCGGGGGGACCCAGTACTTC. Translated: CASSQDGTSGGTQYF.

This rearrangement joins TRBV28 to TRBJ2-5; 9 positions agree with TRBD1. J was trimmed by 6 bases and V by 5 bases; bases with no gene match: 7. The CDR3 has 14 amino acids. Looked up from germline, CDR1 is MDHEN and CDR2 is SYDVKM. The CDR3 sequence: CASSERQGGKTQYF. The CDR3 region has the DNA TGTGCCAGCAGTGAGAGACAGGGGGGGAAGACCCAGTACTTC.

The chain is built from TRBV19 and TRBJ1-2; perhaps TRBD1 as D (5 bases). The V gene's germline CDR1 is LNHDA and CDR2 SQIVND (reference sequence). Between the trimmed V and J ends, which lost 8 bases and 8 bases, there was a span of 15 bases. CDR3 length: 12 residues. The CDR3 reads CASRGGEGGYTF. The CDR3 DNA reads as TGTGCCAGTCGCGGGGGGGAAGGCGGCTACACCTTC.

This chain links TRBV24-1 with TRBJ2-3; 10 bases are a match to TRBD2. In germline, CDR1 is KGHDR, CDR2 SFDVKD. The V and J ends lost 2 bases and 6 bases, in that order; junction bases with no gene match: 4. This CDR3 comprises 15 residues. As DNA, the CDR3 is TGTGCCACCAGTGATTCAACTAGCGGGACGGATACGCAGTATTTT. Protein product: CATSDSTSGTDTQYF.

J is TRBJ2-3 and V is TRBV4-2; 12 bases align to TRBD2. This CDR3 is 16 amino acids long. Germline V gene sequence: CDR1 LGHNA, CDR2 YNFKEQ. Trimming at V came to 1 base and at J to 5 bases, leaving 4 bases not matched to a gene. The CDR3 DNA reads TGTGCCAGCAGCCAAGCGTCTAGCGGGGGGGAAGATACGCAGTATTTT. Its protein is CASSQASSGGEDTQYF.

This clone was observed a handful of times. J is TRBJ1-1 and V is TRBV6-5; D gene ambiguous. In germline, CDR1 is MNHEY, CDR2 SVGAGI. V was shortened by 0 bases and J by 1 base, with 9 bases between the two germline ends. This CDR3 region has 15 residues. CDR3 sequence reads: CASSYSPRGNTEAFF. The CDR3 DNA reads TGTGCCAGCAGTTACTCTCCTCGGGGGAACACTGAAGCTTTCTTT.

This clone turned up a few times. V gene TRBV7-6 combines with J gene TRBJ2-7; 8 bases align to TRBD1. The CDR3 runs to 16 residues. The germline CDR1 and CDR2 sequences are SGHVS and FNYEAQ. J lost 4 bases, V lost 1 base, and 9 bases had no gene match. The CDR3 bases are TGTGCCAGCAGCTTAGGACAGGGGTTGTCGGCTTACGAGCAGTACTTC. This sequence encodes CASSLGQGLSAYEQYF.

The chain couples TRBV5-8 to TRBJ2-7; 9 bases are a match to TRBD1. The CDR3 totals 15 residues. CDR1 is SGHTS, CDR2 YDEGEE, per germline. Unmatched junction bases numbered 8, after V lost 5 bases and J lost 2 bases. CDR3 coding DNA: TGTGCCAGCAGAGCTCCGGGACAGGGCACCTACGAGCAGTACTTC. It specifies CASRAPGQGTYEQYF.

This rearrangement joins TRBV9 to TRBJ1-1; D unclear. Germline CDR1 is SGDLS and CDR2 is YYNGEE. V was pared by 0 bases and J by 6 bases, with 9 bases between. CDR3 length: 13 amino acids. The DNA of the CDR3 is TGTGCCAGCAGCGTAGTTCGTGGGCCTGAAGCTTTCTTT. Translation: CASSVVRGPEAFF.

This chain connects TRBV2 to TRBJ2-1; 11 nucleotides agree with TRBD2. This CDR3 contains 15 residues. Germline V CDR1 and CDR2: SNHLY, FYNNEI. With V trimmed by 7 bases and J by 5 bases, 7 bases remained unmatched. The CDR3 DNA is TGTGCCAGCATGTGGGAACTAGCGGGGGACAATGAGCAGTTCTTC. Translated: CASMWELAGDNEQFF.

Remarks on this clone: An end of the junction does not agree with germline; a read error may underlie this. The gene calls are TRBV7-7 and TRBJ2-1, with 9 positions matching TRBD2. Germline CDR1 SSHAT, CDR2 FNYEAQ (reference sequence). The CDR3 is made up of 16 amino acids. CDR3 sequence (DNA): TGTGCTAGCAGCAGGAGACTAGCGGAGAGCTACAATGAGCAGTTCTTC. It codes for CASSRRLAESYNEQFF.

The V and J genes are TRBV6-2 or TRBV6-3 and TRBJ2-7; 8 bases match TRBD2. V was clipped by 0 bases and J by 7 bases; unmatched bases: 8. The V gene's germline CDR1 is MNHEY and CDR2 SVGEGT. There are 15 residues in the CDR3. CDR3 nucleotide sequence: TGTGCCAGCAGTTACTCGGAACGGGGGGGCCGGGAGCAGTACTTC. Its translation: CASSYSERGGREQYF.

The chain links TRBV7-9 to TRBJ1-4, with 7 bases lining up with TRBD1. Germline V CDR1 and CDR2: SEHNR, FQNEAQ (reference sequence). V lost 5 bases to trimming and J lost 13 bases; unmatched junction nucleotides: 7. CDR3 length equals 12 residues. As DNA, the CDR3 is TGTGCCAGCAGCGCAAACTCAGGGGGACTGTTTTTT. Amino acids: CASSANSGGLFF.

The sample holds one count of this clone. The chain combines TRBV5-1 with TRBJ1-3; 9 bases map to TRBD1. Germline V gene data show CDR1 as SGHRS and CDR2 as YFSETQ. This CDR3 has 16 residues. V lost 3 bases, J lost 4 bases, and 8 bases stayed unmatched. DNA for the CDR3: TGCGCCAGCAGCTCAGGACAGGGGACGGCGGGAAACACCATATATTTT. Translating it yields CASSSGQGTAGNTIYF.

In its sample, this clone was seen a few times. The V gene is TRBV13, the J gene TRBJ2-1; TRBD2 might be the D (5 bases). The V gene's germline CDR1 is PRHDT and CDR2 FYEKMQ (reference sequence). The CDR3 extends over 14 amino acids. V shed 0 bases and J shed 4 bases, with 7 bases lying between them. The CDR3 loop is CASSLGGRYNEQFF. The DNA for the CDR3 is TGTGCCAGCAGCTTAGGGGGGAGATACAATGAGCAGTTCTTC.

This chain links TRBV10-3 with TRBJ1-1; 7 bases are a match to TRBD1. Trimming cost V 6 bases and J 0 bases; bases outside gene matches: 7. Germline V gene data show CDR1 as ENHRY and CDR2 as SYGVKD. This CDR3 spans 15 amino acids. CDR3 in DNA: TGTGCCATCAGGGGGGACAGATTAATGAACACTGAAGCTTTCTTT. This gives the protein CAIRGDRLMNTEAFF.

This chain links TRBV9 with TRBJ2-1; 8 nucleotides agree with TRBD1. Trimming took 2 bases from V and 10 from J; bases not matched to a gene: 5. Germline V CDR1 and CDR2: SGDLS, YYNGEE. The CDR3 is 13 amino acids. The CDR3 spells CASSVSGGSEQFF. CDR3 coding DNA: TGTGCCAGCAGCGTCTCAGGGGGCTCGGAGCAGTTCTTC.

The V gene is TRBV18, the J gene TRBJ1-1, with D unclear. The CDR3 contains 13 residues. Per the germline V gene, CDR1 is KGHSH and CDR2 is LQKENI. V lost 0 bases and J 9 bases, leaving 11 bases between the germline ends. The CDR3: CASSPPSRAKAFF. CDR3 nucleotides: TGTGCCAGCTCACCACCGAGTAGAGCCAAAGCTTTCTTT.

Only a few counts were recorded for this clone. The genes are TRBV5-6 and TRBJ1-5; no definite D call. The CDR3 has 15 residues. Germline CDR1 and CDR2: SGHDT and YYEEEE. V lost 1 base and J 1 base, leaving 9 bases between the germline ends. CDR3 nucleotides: TGTGCCAGCAGCTTGTTGGTCAGGAGCAATCAGCCCCAGCATTTT. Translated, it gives CASSLLVRSNQPQHF.

In DNA, the CDR3 is TGTGCCAGCAGTCCCGGACAGGGTGGAATGAACACTGAAGCTTTCTTT. It specifies CASSPGQGGMNTEAFF. This rearrangement joins TRBV6-6 to TRBJ1-1; TRBD1 agrees at 8 bases. The trim removed 5 bases at V and 0 bases at J, leaving 8 bases unmatched. The CDR3 is 16 amino acids. Germline V gene lookup returns CDR1 MNHNY and CDR2 SVGAGI (reference sequence).

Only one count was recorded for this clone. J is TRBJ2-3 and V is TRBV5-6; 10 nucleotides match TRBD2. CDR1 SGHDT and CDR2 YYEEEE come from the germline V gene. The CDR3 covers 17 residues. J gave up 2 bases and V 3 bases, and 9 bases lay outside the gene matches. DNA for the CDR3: TGTGCCAGCAGCTACACTAGTAGCGGGGGGTACACAGATACGCAGTATTTT. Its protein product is CASSYTSSGGYTDTQYF.

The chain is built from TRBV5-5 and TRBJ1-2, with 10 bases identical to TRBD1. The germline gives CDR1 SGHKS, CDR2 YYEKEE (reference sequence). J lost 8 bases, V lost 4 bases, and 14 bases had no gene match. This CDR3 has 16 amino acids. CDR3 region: CASSPNPGTGAQGYTF. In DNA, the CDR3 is TGTGCCAGCAGCCCTAACCCCGGGACAGGGGCACAGGGCTACACCTTC.